These T cell receptor beta chains were read from a single sample in a study of patients and donors after allogeneic stem cell transplantation. From the RT-PCR reads, TCRdb called clonotypes with MiXCR, one entry per CDR3 protein. The sample holds 800,000 to 1,000,000 distinct CDR3 sequences, 15% to 20% seen once. Sequenced sample: blood, either unsorted or a sorted T cell fraction (not recorded which). All receptors derive from a human donor who was either an allogeneic HSCT recipient or a stem cell or donor lymphocyte infusion donor (not recorded which). It is not recorded whose cells these are; they may come from a transplant donor. Both conserved end residues are part of each CDR3. D genes are given only for firm matches. Expanded clones get a size class; other rows say once, few or many, or leave the size out.

clone_size | cdr3_length | d_call | j_call | v_call | cdr3_aa | cdr3_nt
few | 17 | TRBD2 | TRBJ2-1 | TRBV7-6 | CASSLGPLAGSYNEQFF | TGTGCCAGCAGCTTAGGACCCTTAGCGGGTTCCTACAATGAGCAGTTCTTC
- | 19 | TRBD1 | TRBJ2-5 | TRBV11-2 | CASSLDTFKGTEVQETQYF | TGTGCCAGCAGCTTAGATACGTTTAAGGGGACAGAGGTACAAGAGACCCAGTACTTC
few | 14 | TRBD1 | TRBJ1-5 | TRBV6-2/TRBV6-3 | CASSPGTGYQPQHF | TGTGCCAGCAGCCCCGGGACAGGGTATCAGCCCCAGCATTTT
many | 11 | - | TRBJ1-2 | TRBV5-6 | CASSLGVGYTF | TGTGCCAGCAGCTTGGGTGTTGGCTACACCTTC
few | 14 | TRBD1 | TRBJ2-7 | TRBV3-1 | CASSRRDSPYEQYF | TGTGCCAGCAGCCGAAGGGACAGTCCTTACGAGCAGTACTTC
- | 13 | - | TRBJ2-2 | TRBV11-3 | CASSLKVTGELFF | TGTGCCAGCAGCTTGAAGGTCACCGGGGAGCTGTTTTTT
- | 12 | - | TRBJ1-1 | TRBV12-3/TRBV12-4 | CASSRQSTEAFF | TGTGCCAGCAGTAGACAAAGCACTGAAGCTTTCTTT
- | 14 | - | TRBJ2-3 | TRBV7-7 | CASSPGGSAGTQYF | TGTGCCAGCAGCCCAGGGGGGTCCGCTGGTACGCAGTATTTT
many | 13 | TRBD1 | TRBJ2-1 | TRBV29-1 | CSVRDSSYNEQFF | TGCAGCGTCCGGGACAGCTCCTACAATGAGCAGTTCTTC
few | 13 | - | TRBJ2-1 | TRBV10-3 | CAISASERNEQFF | TGTGCCATCAGTGCCTCTGAGCGCAATGAGCAGTTCTTC
few | 13 | - | TRBJ2-3 | TRBV20-1 | CSAPRHSTDTQYF | TGCAGTGCTCCCAGACATAGTACAGATACGCAGTATTTT
few | 14 | TRBD2 | TRBJ2-3 | TRBV10-3 | CAIRVTSGTDTQYF | TGTGCCATCAGGGTGACTAGCGGCACAGATACGCAGTATTTT
few | 15 | TRBD1 | TRBJ2-7 | TRBV12-3/TRBV12-4 | CASSTGKGASYEQYF | TGTGCCAGCAGTACAGGGAAGGGGGCATCCTACGAGCAGTACTTC
few | 13 | - | TRBJ1-2 | TRBV6-2/TRBV6-3 | CASSYEGRDGYTF | TGTGCCAGCAGTTACGAAGGCAGGGACGGCTACACCTTC
- | 16 | - | TRBJ1-4 | TRBV4-3 | CASSQEGLTTNEKLFF | TGCGCCAGCAGCCAAGAAGGATTAACAACTAATGAAAAACTGTTTTTT
- | 13 | TRBD1 | TRBJ2-1 | TRBV29-1 | CSATTGAYNEQFF | TGCAGCGCTACGACAGGGGCCTACAATGAGCAGTTCTTC
few | 14 | TRBD1 | TRBJ2-7 | TRBV12-3/TRBV12-4 | CASRWTGGTYEQYF | TGTGCCAGTCGGTGGACAGGGGGGACCTACGAGCAGTACTTC
- | 14 | - | TRBJ2-5 | TRBV7-3 | CASSLFRLSRTQYF | TGTGCCAGCAGCTTATTCAGACTGTCCCGGACCCAGTACTTC
- | 15 | - | TRBJ2-5 | TRBV5-1 | CASSLAGEVQETQYF | TGCGCCAGCAGCTTGGCCGGAGAGGTCCAAGAGACCCAGTACTTC
- | 14 | - | TRBJ2-7 | TRBV20-1 | CSAVVGGSSYEQYF | TGCAGTGCTGTTGTTGGGGGGAGCTCCTACGAGCAGTACTTC
- | 16 | - | TRBJ1-3 | TRBV12-3/TRBV12-4 | CASSRGPRGPRNTIYF | TGTGCCAGCAGCCGGGGGCCCCGGGGCCCCAGAAACACCATATATTTT
few | 11 | - | TRBJ2-1 | TRBV30 | CAWSVPSQQFF | TGTGCCTGGAGTGTACCTAGCCAGCAGTTCTTC
few | 13 | TRBD1 | TRBJ2-1 | TRBV5-1 | CASNGQGINEQFF | TGCGCCAGCAACGGACAGGGGATCAATGAGCAGTTCTTC
- | 13 | TRBD2 | TRBJ2-5 | TRBV2 | CASSDGGAETQYF | TGTGCCAGCAGTGACGGGGGGGCTGAGACCCAGTACTTC
few | 14 | - | TRBJ2-5 | TRBV6-1 | CASSRQPRQETQYF | TGTGCCAGCAGTCGACAGCCGCGCCAAGAGACCCAGTACTTC
- | 14 | TRBD1 | TRBJ2-7 | TRBV12-3/TRBV12-4 | CASSLSKTGGMSYF | TGTGCCAGCAGTTTATCCAAGACAGGGGGAATGTCGTACTTC
many | 15 | TRBD2 | TRBJ2-1 | TRBV20-1 | CSARVVTSDYNEQFF | TGCAGTGCTAGAGTCGTGACTAGCGACTACAATGAGCAGTTCTTC